The T cell receptor beta chain described here comes from a study of blood T cell repertoires in COVID-19. Method: immunoSEQ multiplex PCR; TCRdb's copy keeps in-frame clones and lacks some. This sample has 150,000 to 200,000 clones; 65% to 80% occur once, and the top ten carry 8.1%. The CDR3 has 15 amino acids. The V and J ends lost 1 base and 1 base respectively, with 10 bases between them. Germline CDR1 and CDR2: LNHDA and SQIVND (reference sequence). This chain connects TRBV19 to TRBJ2-5, with a tentative D call TRBD1 (5 bases). The source is a man aged 55 to 70 with acute or convalescent COVID-19. The source material was peripheral blood. The DNA for the CDR3 is TGTGCCAGTAGTATAGGAGGCAGGGCCCAAGAGACCCAGTACTTC. Its protein is CASSIGGRAQETQYF.